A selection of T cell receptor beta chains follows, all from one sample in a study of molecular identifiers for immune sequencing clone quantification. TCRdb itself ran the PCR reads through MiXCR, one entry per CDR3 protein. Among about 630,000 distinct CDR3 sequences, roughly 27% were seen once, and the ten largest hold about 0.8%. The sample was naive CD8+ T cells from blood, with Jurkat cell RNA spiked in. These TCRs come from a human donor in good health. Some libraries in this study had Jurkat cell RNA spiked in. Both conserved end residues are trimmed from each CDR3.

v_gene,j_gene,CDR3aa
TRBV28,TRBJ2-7,ASKEGTDPYEQY
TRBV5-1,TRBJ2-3,ASSWPDSLDTQY
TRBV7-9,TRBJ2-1,ASSLAGGGSSYNEQF
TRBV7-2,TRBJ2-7,ASSFTPGLAEGDSYEQY
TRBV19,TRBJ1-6,ASSTDRGWDSPLH
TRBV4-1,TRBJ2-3,ASSLLGGAVTDTQY
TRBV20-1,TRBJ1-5,SASVPGDITPQPQH
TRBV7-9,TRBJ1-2,ASSPQMDGSGYT
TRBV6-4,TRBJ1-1,ASRPGDRVDSTEAF
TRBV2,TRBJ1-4,ASKDRETTNEKLF
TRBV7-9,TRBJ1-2,ASSLNSYYGYT
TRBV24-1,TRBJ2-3,ATSDAPFFSESTDTQY
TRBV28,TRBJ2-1,ASSLLGASSYNEQF
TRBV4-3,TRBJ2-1,ASSQESPHAQMGEQF
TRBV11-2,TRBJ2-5,ASIGQGGSETQY
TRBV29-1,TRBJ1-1,SVEYMHRNTEAF
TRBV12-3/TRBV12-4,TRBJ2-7,ASSPGGAEQY
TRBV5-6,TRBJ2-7,ASSQYTGTSTYEQY
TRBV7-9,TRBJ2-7,ASSYGQAAYEQY
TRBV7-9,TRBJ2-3,ASSSPGDFTGLAGGTDTQY
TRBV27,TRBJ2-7,ASSLLAGSFEQY
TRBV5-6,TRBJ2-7,ASSLVEDRRKSKYEQY
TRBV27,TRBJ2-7,ASSPQGPYEQY